The T cell receptor (beta chain) under discussion was sequenced for a study of regulatory T cells in long-lasting Graves disease. Whole-study findings and limits: Persistent disease was characterized by preferential usage of TRBV28, TRBJ1-2 and TRBJ2-5.

This clonotype has a count of ten or more. No antigen is known for it. Trimming removed 5 bases from V and 7 bases from J, with 18 bases in between. The CDR3 length is 14 residues. As for time point: persistent/refractory GD, antithyroid drugs over 5 years with positive TRAb. There was RNA extracted from PBMCs, and the TCR library was made from it. EDTA tubes were used for drawing nine milliliters of peripheral blood. With iRepertoire HTBI primers and Arm-PCR of CDR3 regions, TCR beta libraries were built. TCRdb independently ran MiXCR on the multiplex PCR reads; one entry per CDR3 protein. This repertoire shows a few hundred thousand distinct CDR3 sequences, 20% to 25% found once; its top ten account for around 7%.

The sequence derives from a female donor with Graves disease. The chain employs TRBV12-3 or TRBV12-4 and TRBJ2-7; TRBD1 is a possible D gene (6 bases). This material consisted of peripheral blood mononuclear cells (PBMCs), taken when the disease was refractory, from a patient treated with antithyroid drugs. The CDR3 DNA follows: TGTGCCAGCAGTCCCATTGAGGGGGTAGGGGAGCAGTACTTC. Its translation: CASSPIEGVGEQYF.